Listed below are T cell receptor beta chains from one sample, sequenced in a study of neurological immune-mediated disorders. MiXCR was run by TCRdb on the 5' RACE reads, yielding one entry per CDR3 protein. This table has under 45,000 distinct CDR3 sequences, roughly 21% appearing once. The sequenced sample consisted of PBMCs. Receptors originate from a man aged 55 to 70 with HTLV-1-associated myelopathy (HAM/TSP). Both conserved end residues are part of each CDR3. D genes are given only for firm matches. Rows give clone size only sometimes, using once, few, many, or a class for an expanded clone.

d_call,clone_size,v_call,j_call,cdr3_aa,cdr3_nt
TRBD2,.,TRBV20-1,TRBJ2-7,CSTRVPIGGYEQYF,TGCAGTACTAGAGTCCCGATCGGGGGGTACGAGCAGTACTTC
.,.,TRBV6-6,TRBJ1-2,CASRSNRGINYGYTF,TGTGCCAGCAGATCCAACCGGGGGATTAACTATGGCTACACCTTC
.,many,TRBV29-1,TRBJ2-7,CSVEGVDYEQYF,TGCAGCGTTGAGGGGGTGGACTACGAGCAGTACTTC
.,.,TRBV10-2,TRBJ2-3,CASTRASADTQYF,TGCGCCAGTACTCGGGCGTCCGCAGATACGCAGTATTTT
.,many,TRBV12-3/TRBV12-4,TRBJ1-5,CASSLQGTQPQHF,TGTGCCAGCAGTCTACAGGGCACTCAGCCCCAGCATTTT
.,many,TRBV5-1,TRBJ2-3,CASTLNGESTDTQYF,TGCGCCAGCACCCTCAACGGGGAAAGCACAGATACGCAGTATTTT
TRBD2,many,TRBV20-1,TRBJ2-7,CSASSGISYEQYF,TGCAGTGCTAGTAGCGGGATCTCCTACGAGCAGTACTTC
.,.,TRBV5-4,TRBJ2-1,CASSTGSFYNEQFF,TGTGCCAGCAGCACGGGGAGTTTCTACAATGAGCAGTTCTTC
.,.,TRBV6-2/TRBV6-3,TRBJ2-1,CASTGQYNEQFF,TGTGCCAGCACCGGACAGTACAATGAGCAGTTCTTC
.,many,TRBV9,TRBJ2-7,CASSVGVGISEQYF,TGTGCCAGCAGCGTAGGTGTCGGGATTAGCGAGCAGTACTTC
.,.,TRBV18,TRBJ1-6,CASSPTHERPALHF,TGTGCCAGCTCACCTACACACGAACGGCCAGCCCTCCACTTT
.,many,TRBV20-1,TRBJ1-1,CSARDFGGNTEAFF,TGCAGTGCTAGAGATTTCGGGGGGAACACTGAAGCTTTCTTT
.,many,TRBV7-8,TRBJ1-6,CASSLGGGLRSPLHF,TGTGCCAGCAGCTTAGGGGGGGGGTTAAGGTCACCCCTCCACTTT
TRBD2,.,TRBV9,TRBJ2-6,CASSGLAGGFSGANVLTF,TGTGCCAGCAGCGGACTAGCGGGAGGATTCTCTGGGGCCAACGTCCTGACTTTC
.,many,TRBV20-1,TRBJ1-4,CSAREPLGGGGNEKLFF,TGCAGTGCTAGAGAACCACTAGGGGGGGGTGGCAATGAAAAACTGTTTTTT
.,many,TRBV18,TRBJ2-7,CASSTDRSGSYEQYF,TGTGCCAGCTCAACGGACAGATCGGGCTCCTACGAGCAGTACTTC
.,many,TRBV7-9,TRBJ2-1,CASSAVRVGYNEQFF,TGTGCCAGCAGCGCGGTCCGGGTAGGATACAATGAGCAGTTCTTC
TRBD2,many,TRBV4-2,TRBJ2-3,CASSRRVAGHTDTQYF,TGTGCCAGCAGCCGTAGGGTAGCGGGGCACACAGATACGCAGTATTTT
.,many,TRBV5-1,TRBJ1-1,CASTQQGNTEAFF,TGCGCCAGCACTCAACAGGGGAACACTGAAGCTTTCTTT
.,.,TRBV5-6,TRBJ2-1,CASSSQGRHEQFF,TGTGCCAGCAGCTCGCAAGGGAGACATGAGCAGTTCTTC
TRBD2,many,TRBV29-1,TRBJ2-1,CSVIPGTSSHEQFF,TGCAGCGTTATCCCCGGGACTAGCTCCCATGAGCAGTTCTTC
TRBD2,many,TRBV13,TRBJ2-1,CASSAPLAGGYNEQFF,TGTGCCAGCAGCGCCCCACTAGCGGGAGGGTACAATGAGCAGTTCTTC
TRBD1,many,TRBV7-9,TRBJ2-1,CASSPPGQGANEQFF,TGTGCCAGCAGCCCACCGGGACAGGGGGCCAATGAGCAGTTCTTC
TRBD1,many,TRBV5-5,TRBJ2-2,CASSFGATGGSGELFF,TGTGCCAGCAGCTTCGGGGCGACAGGGGGATCCGGGGAGCTGTTTTTT
.,.,TRBV7-9,TRBJ2-6,CARAPRSGANVLTF,TGTGCCAGGGCACCTCGCTCTGGGGCCAACGTCCTGACTTTC
.,many,TRBV25-1,TRBJ2-5,CASRYLETQYF,TGTGCCAGCAGGTATTTGGAGACCCAGTACTTC
TRBD2,many,TRBV25-1,TRBJ2-5,CASSDPTSGRAGETQYF,TGTGCCAGCAGTGATCCGACTAGCGGGAGGGCCGGGGAGACCCAGTACTTC
TRBD2,many,TRBV4-1,TRBJ2-1,CASSPSGRAHGEQFF,TGCGCCAGCAGCCCCAGCGGGAGGGCCCATGGTGAGCAGTTCTTC
.,many,TRBV9,TRBJ2-5,CASSEGRDRYWETQYF,TGTGCCAGCAGCGAGGGCAGAGACAGATATTGGGAGACCCAGTACTTC
.,.,TRBV5-1,TRBJ2-7,CASSRGATYEQYF,TGCGCCAGCAGCCGCGGCGCTACCTACGAGCAGTACTTC
.,many,TRBV20-1,TRBJ2-3,CSAPRLDPSPDTQYF,TGCAGTGCGCCCCGACTAGATCCTAGCCCAGATACGCAGTATTTT
TRBD1,many,TRBV29-1,TRBJ1-2,CSVQGGQGDYGYTF,TGCAGCGTCCAAGGAGGGCAGGGGGACTATGGCTACACCTTC
TRBD2,.,TRBV5-1,TRBJ2-1,CASSDSGRAYNEQLF,TGCGCCAGCAGCGATAGCGGGAGAGCTTACAATGAGCAGCTCTTT
.,many,TRBV28,TRBJ1-6,CASSDSGRSRNSPLHF,TGTGCCAGCAGTGACTCAGGACGTTCTAGAAATTCACCCCTCCACTTT
.,many,TRBV5-1,TRBJ2-7,CASSLGGSSYEQYF,TGCGCCAGCAGCTTGGGGGGGAGCTCCTACGAGCAGTACTTC
TRBD2,many,TRBV20-1,TRBJ2-7,CSADAMGLAGDSYEQYF,TGCAGTGCGGACGCCATGGGACTAGCGGGAGATTCCTACGAGCAGTACTTC
TRBD1,many,TRBV6-5,TRBJ2-6,CASSRQGMGANVLTF,TGTGCCAGCAGTCGACAGGGGATGGGGGCCAACGTCCTGACTTTC
.,many,TRBV12-3/TRBV12-4,TRBJ1-3,CASSLGPSGSGNTIYF,TGTGCCAGCAGTTTAGGGCCCTCGGGCTCTGGAAACACCATATATTTT
.,many,TRBV5-1,TRBJ1-1,CASSLVGLGVGTEAFF,TGCGCCAGCAGCCTCGTTGGTTTAGGGGTGGGGACTGAAGCTTTCTTT
.,many,TRBV12-3/TRBV12-4,TRBJ2-6,CASSFRTSILSGANVLTF,TGTGCCAGCAGTTTTAGGACTTCTATCCTCTCTGGGGCCAACGTCCTGACTTTC
.,many,TRBV20-1,TRBJ1-1,CSARGGIMNTEAFF,TGCAGTGCTAGAGGAGGAATAATGAACACTGAAGCTTTCTTT
.,many,TRBV5-1,TRBJ1-1,CASSRRVGTEAFF,TGCGCCAGCAGTCGCAGGGTTGGCACTGAAGCTTTCTTT
.,few,TRBV20-1,TRBJ2-6,CSARDPQGFGSGANVLTF,TGCAGTGCTAGAGACCCTCAGGGGTTCGGCTCTGGGGCCAACGTCCTGACTTTC
.,many,TRBV7-9,TRBJ2-7,CASSFQNYYEQYF,TGTGCCAGCAGCTTTCAGAATTACTACGAGCAGTACTTC
.,many,TRBV11-2,TRBJ2-1,CASTLGILSDEQFF,TGTGCCAGCACCCTGGGGATTCTCTCGGATGAGCAGTTCTTC
.,.,TRBV20-1,TRBJ2-3,CSATRQGGTDTQYF,TGCAGTGCTACACGGCAGGGTGGCACAGATACGCAGTATTTT
TRBD1,many,TRBV27,TRBJ2-1,CASSARDRGSYNEQFF,TGTGCCAGCAGTGCCCGGGACAGGGGCTCCTACAATGAGCAGTTCTTC
TRBD2,many,TRBV5-1,TRBJ2-3,CASSSSGTSVSTDTQYF,TGCGCCAGCAGCTCCTCCGGGACTAGCGTTAGCACAGATACGCAGTATTTT
.,many,TRBV7-3,TRBJ2-3,CASSLTPPGTQYF,TGTGCCAGCAGCTTAACCCCCCCGGGTACGCAGTATTTT
.,many,TRBV20-1,TRBJ1-1,CSARDADGQPRAFF,TGCAGTGCTAGAGATGCTGACGGACAGCCAAGGGCTTTCTTT
TRBD2,.,TRBV28,TRBJ2-3,CASSSGSTPDTLYF,TGTGCCAGCAGCAGCGGGAGTACACCGGATACGCTGTATTTT
TRBD2,many,TRBV11-2,TRBJ2-1,CASSLNAGTTYNEQFF,TGTGCCAGCAGCTTAAACGCCGGGACTACTTACAATGAGCAGTTCTTC
TRBD1,many,TRBV9,TRBJ2-2,CASSYQGATGELFF,TGTGCCAGCAGTTACCAGGGGGCGACCGGGGAGCTGTTTTTT
TRBD2,.,TRBV5-1,TRBJ2-5,CASSRWTSPETQYF,TGCGCCAGCAGCCGCTGGACTAGCCCAGAGACCCAGTACTTC
TRBD2,many,TRBV27,TRBJ2-7,CASSPTSAGEQYF,TGTGCCAGCAGTCCAACTAGCGCCGGCGAGCAGTACTTC